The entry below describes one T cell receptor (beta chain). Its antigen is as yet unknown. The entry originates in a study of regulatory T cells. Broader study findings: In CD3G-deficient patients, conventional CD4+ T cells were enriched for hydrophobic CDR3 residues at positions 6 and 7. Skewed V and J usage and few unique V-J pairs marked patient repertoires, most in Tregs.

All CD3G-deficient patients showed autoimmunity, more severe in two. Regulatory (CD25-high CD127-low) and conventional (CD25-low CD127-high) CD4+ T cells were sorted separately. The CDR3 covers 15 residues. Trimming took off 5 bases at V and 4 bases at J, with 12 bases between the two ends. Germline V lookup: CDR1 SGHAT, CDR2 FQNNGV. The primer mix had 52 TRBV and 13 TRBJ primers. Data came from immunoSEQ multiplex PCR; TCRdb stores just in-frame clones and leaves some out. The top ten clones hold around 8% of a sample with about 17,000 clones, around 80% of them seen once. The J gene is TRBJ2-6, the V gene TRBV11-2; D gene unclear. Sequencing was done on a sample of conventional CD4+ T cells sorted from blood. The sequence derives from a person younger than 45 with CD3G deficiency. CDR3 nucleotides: TGTGCCAGCAGCCCCGACACCTTGGGGGCCAACGTCCTGACTTTC. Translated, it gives CASSPDTLGANVLTF.